Shown below are 18 T cell receptor beta chains from a single sample sequenced in a study of cytomegalovirus exposure and HLA in healthy donors. This PCR relied on a set of 60 Vbeta primers and 13 Jbeta primers. The assay was immunoSEQ multiplex PCR, and TCRdb's table has in-frame clones only and misses some. The sample includes around 180,000 clones, about four fifths of them seen just once. The source material was PBMCs. The receptors were sampled from a man younger than 35 in good health and CMV-seronegative.

The chain is built from TRBV5-1 and TRBJ1-2; D might be TRBD1 (6 bases). The V end was cut by 0 bases, the J end by 6 bases, with 12 bases between. The germline V gene has CDR1 SGHRS and CDR2 YFSETQ. CDR3 length equals 14 residues. CDR3 amino acids: CASSLVQGFNGYTF. CDR3 DNA: TGCGCCAGCAGCTTGGTTCAGGGGTTCAATGGCTACACCTTC.

This clone showed up just once. The J gene is TRBJ2-5, the V gene TRBV7-9, with 8 bases that match TRBD2. CDR1 and CDR2 from the germline V gene are SEHNR and FQNEAQ (reference sequence). V shed 5 bases, J shed 11 bases, and the junction held 10 bases outside the gene matches. The CDR3 is 13 residues long. The CDR3 region has the DNA TGTGCCAGCAGCCCGGGACCGGGACTAGAGCAGTACTTC. Translation gives CASSPGPGLEQYF.

The chain links TRBV1 to TRBJ2-7; the D call TRBD2 from the table was never checked on the DNA. TRBV1 is described as a pseudogene. The CDR3 contains 12 residues. CDR3: CTSSQDAYEQYF. The CDR3 nucleotides read TGCACCAGCAGCCAAGACGCCTACGAGCAGTACTTC.

This clone appeared once. This chain links TRBV10-2 with TRBJ2-7; the match to TRBD2 covers 12 bases. The trim removed 7 bases at V and 7 bases at J, leaving 11 bases unmatched. This CDR3 contains 15 residues. CDR1 and CDR2 from the germline V gene are WSHSY and SAAADI. The CDR3 sequence: CASIQHLAGGREQYF. CDR3 DNA sequence: TGCGCCAGCATCCAGCATCTAGCGGGGGGGCGAGAGCAGTACTTC.

In its sample, this clone was seen a few times. V and J are TRBV19 and TRBJ1-5; TRBD1 agrees at 7 bases. CDR1 is LNHDA and CDR2 is SQIVND in the germline V gene (reference sequence). V was pared by 2 bases and J by 1 base, with 14 bases of the junction left unmatched. There are 19 residues in the CDR3. CDR3 bases: TGTGCCAGTAGTATATCAGGGGGACGGTCAATTGCCAGCAATCAGCCCCAGCATTTT. It codes for CASSISGGRSIASNQPQHF.

This chain links TRBV6-5 with TRBJ1-2; 9 nucleotides line up with TRBD1. Germline CDR1 MNHEY, CDR2 SVGAGI. The CDR3 is 13 residues long. V gave up 5 bases and J gave up 4 bases; unmatched junction bases: 2. The CDR3, as DNA: TGTGCCAGCAGTACGACAGGGGGCTATGGCTACACCTTC. It codes for CASSTTGGYGYTF.

This clone turned up a few times. V and J are TRBV4-3 and TRBJ1-1; possibly TRBD1 for D (6 bases). The CDR3 contains 15 residues. V was clipped by 4 bases and J by 5 bases, with 17 bases between them. Germline CDR1 reads LGHNA; CDR2 reads YSLEER. CDR3 residues: CASSPTPSGVTEAFF. The DNA for the CDR3 is TGCGCCAGCAGCCCGACCCCGTCAGGGGTGACTGAAGCTTTCTTT.

A word on this clone: One end of the junction varies from germline; a read error may be responsible. J is TRBJ2-7 and V is TRBV7-9; 8 positions match TRBD2. Per germline, CDR1 SEHNR and CDR2 FQNEAQ (reference sequence). This CDR3 contains 15 residues. The DNA for the CDR3 is TGTTCCAGCAGCTTAGTGGGGACTAGGTCCTACGAGCAGTACTTC. It is translated as CSSSLVGTRSYEQYF.

This chain links TRBV6-5 with TRBJ2-5, with D perhaps matching TRBD2 (5 bases). The germline V gene encodes CDR1 MNHEY and CDR2 SVGAGI. V lost 7 bases and J 2 bases, leaving 11 bases between the germline ends. This CDR3 comprises 13 residues. DNA of the CDR3: TGTGCCAGCAAGGCGGGCCCACAAGAGACCCAGTACTTC. Encoded protein: CASKAGPQETQYF.

This chain links TRBV4-2 with TRBJ1-1, with D unclear. Germline CDR1 reads LGHNA; CDR2 reads YNFKEQ. There are 15 residues in the CDR3. Deletions cut 4 bases from V and 1 base from J, with 13 bases between. CDR3 in DNA: TGTGCCAGCAGCCGAGACGTGGCAGAGAACACTGAAGCTTTCTTT. Translating it yields CASSRDVAENTEAFF.

V is TRBV18 and J is TRBJ1-1, with D perhaps TRBD1 (5 bases). Trimming cost V 6 bases and J 8 bases, with 16 bases left between them. Germline V gene sequence: CDR1 KGHSH, CDR2 LQKENI. The CDR3 runs 13 residues. CDR3 amino acids: CASSQSRGPEAFF. CDR3 bases: TGTGCCAGCTCCCAGTCGCGGGGCCCAGAAGCTTTCTTT.

A single count supports this clone. This rearrangement joins TRBV7-6 to TRBJ2-7; 11 nucleotides match TRBD2. Germline V gives CDR1 SGHVS, CDR2 FNYEAQ. The V segment lost 2 bases and the J segment 5 bases; nucleotides outside the gene matches: 2. The CDR3 sequence is 14 residues long. The CDR3 nucleotides are TGTGCCAGCAGCTTAACTAGCGGGAGTCACGAGCAGTACTTC. Its protein is CASSLTSGSHEQYF.

This rearrangement joins TRBV6-5 to TRBJ2-2, with D perhaps matching TRBD1 (5 bases). This CDR3 comprises 14 residues. V was cut by 6 bases and J by 6 bases, with 14 bases left in between. Per germline, CDR1 MNHEY and CDR2 SVGAGI. The chain's CDR3 is CASRTLQDSGELFF. CDR3 in DNA: TGTGCCAGCAGGACCTTACAGGATTCCGGGGAGCTGTTTTTT.

The rearrangement uses TRBV9 and TRBJ2-2, with TRBD2 identical over 9 bases. This CDR3 contains 16 residues. Germline V lookup: CDR1 SGDLS, CDR2 YYNGEE. J lost 3 bases, V lost 0 bases, and 3 bases had no gene match. The CDR3 here is CASSVDSGSYTGELFF. In DNA form, the CDR3 reads TGTGCCAGCAGCGTAGATAGCGGGAGTTACACCGGGGAGCTGTTTTTT.

The V and J genes are TRBV5-6 and TRBJ2-1, with D possibly TRBD1 on 5 matching bases. Germline CDR1 reads SGHDT; CDR2 reads YYEEEE. The CDR3 loop spans 14 amino acids. V was cut by 2 bases and J by 8 bases, with 14 bases left in between. The DNA for the CDR3 is TGTGCCAGCAGCTTCAGGTTGCAGGGCGATGAGCAGTTCTTC. Residues: CASSFRLQGDEQFF.

The V call is TRBV7-6, the J call TRBJ1-1; D gene unclear. This CDR3 has 14 residues. Germline lookup yields CDR1 SGHVS and CDR2 FNYEAQ. Trimming shortened V by 1 base and J by 10 bases, and 16 bases separated the two germline ends. This CDR3 reads CASSLGRGDSVAFF. The CDR3, as DNA: TGTGCCAGCAGCTTAGGGCGCGGCGATTCGGTAGCTTTCTTT.

V usage is TRBV11-2 and J usage is TRBJ1-1; 8 bases agree with TRBD1. CDR1 and CDR2 from the germline V gene are SGHAT and FQNNGV. CDR3 length equals 15 residues. Germline trimming cut 6 bases from V and 3 bases from J; bases unmatched to any gene: 9. DNA for the CDR3: TGTGCCAGCAGATCTGGACAGGGAAGGTACACTGAAGCTTTCTTT. Its translation: CASRSGQGRYTEAFF.

About this clone: One end of the junction varies from germline; a read error may be responsible. The chain employs TRBV4-3 and TRBJ1-1; D not certain. CDR1 and CDR2 (germline): LGHNA, YSLEER. The CDR3 runs to 15 residues. In nucleotides, the CDR3 is TGCGCCAGCGGCCAACACGGGGTTATTGGCCCTGAAGCTTTCTTT. This translates into CASGQHGVIGPEAFF.